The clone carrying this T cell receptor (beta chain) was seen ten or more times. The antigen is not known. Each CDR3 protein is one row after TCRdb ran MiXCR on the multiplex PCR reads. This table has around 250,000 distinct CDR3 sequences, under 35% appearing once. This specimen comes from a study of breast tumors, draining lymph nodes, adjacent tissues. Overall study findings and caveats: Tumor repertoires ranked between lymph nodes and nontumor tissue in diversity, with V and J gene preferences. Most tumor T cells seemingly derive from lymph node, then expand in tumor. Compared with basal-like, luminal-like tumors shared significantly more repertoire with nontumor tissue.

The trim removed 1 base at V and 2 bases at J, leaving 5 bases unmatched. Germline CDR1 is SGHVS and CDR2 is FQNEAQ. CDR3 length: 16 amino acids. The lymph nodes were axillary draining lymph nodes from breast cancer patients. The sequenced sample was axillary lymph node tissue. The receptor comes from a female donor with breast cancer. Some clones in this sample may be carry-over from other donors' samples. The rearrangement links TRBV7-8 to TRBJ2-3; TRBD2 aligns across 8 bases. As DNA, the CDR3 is TGTGCCAGCAGCTTAGGTAGCGGGACCTCCACAGATACGCAGTATTTT. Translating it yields CASSLGSGTSTDTQYF.